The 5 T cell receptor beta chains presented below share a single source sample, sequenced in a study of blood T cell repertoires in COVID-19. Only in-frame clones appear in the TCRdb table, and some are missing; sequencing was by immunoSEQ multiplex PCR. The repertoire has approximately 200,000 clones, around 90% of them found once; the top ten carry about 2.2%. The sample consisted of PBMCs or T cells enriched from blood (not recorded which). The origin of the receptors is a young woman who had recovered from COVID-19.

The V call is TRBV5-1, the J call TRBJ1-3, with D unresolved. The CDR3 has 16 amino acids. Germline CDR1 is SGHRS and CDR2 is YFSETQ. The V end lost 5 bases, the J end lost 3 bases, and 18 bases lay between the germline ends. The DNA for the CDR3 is TGCGCCAGCAGTCGATCCACCGGAGATGGTGGAAACACCATATATTTT. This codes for CASSRSTGDGGNTIYF.

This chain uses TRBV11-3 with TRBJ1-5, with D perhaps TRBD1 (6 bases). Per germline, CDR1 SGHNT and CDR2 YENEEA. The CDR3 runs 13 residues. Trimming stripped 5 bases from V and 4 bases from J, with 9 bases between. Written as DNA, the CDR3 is TGTGCCAGCAGCAGGGGGTTAAATCAGCCCCAGCATTTT. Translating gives CASSRGLNQPQHF.

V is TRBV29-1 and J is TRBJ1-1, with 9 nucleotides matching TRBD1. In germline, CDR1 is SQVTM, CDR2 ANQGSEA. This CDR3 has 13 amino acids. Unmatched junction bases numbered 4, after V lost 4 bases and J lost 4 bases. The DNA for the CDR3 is TGCAGCGTTGGGACAGGGGCTAGCACTGAAGCTTTCTTT. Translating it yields CSVGTGASTEAFF. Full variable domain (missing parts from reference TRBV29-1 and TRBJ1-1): SAVISQKPSRDICQRGTSLTIQCQVDSQVTMMFWYRQQPGQSLTLIATANQGSEATYESGFVIDKFPISRPNLTFSTLTVSNMSPEDSSIYLCSVGTGASTEAFFGQGTRLTVV.

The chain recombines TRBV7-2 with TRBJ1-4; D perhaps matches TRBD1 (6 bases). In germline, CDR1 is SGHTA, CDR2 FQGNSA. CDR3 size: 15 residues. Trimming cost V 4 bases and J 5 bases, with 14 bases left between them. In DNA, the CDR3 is TGTGCCAGCAGCTCCCAGGGGTTTTCGAATGAAAAACTGTTTTTT. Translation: CASSSQGFSNEKLFF.

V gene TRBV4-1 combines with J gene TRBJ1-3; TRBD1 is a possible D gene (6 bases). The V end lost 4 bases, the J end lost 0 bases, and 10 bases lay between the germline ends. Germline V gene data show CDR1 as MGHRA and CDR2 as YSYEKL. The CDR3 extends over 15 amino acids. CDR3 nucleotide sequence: TGCGCCAGCAGCCGACGGACAGACTCTGGAAACACCATATATTTT. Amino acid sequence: CASSRRTDSGNTIYF.